This TCR beta chain was observed in a study of cytomegalovirus exposure and HLA in healthy donors. Study-wide background: T cells numbering around 180 million yielded more than 95 million unique TCR beta sequences in an earlier analysis. Study-level findings and limits: The authors later linked a missense DCLRE1C variant to TCR beta V- and J-gene trimming.

In the PCR, 60 Vbeta and 13 Jbeta primers were used. Sequenced by immunoSEQ multiplex PCR; TCRdb stores in-frame clones only, minus some. The sample includes 90,000 to 110,000 clones, 65% to 85% of them seen just once. Donors in the study were healthy people who gave bone marrow. The CDR3 covers 12 residues. Germline CDR1 SGDLS, CDR2 YYNGEE. Trimming at V came to 3 bases and at J to 12 bases, leaving 3 bases not matched to a gene. Of note for this clone: Its matching antigen is unknown.

The sample consisted of PBMCs. This receptor was taken from a male donor in good health and CMV-seronegative. The V and J genes are TRBV9 and TRBJ1-4, with TRBD1 matching over 9 bases. In DNA, the CDR3 is TGTGCCAGCAGCGCCCGGGACAGGGAACTGTTTTTT. Translation gives CASSARDRELFF.